These T cell receptor beta chains were read from a single sample in a study of blood T cells in healthy people across ages. MiXCR was run by TCRdb on the 5' RACE reads, yielding one entry per CDR3 protein. The repertoire holds about 670,000 distinct CDR3 sequences, with 40% to 50% as singletons. Input material: blood. These receptors originate from an elderly man in good health. Each CDR3 is given with its conserved first and last residue. The order of the fields is clone size, J gene, D gene, V gene, CDR3 DNA, CDR3 protein. A D gene is named only where the DNA matches it firmly. Only part of the rows carry a size: once, few, many, or a class if the clone is expanded.

>many|TRBJ2-1|TRBD2|TRBV7-3
TGTGCCAGCAGCTTAGGGACTAGCGTCAACAATGAGCAGTTCTTC
CASSLGTSVNNEQFF
>once|TRBJ1-3|.|TRBV12-3/TRBV12-4
TGTGCCAGCAGCACCTGGGGTAATACTGGAAACACCATATATTTT
CASSTWGNTGNTIYF
>many|TRBJ1-2|TRBD1|TRBV10-3
TGTGCCATCAGTGAAGGGACAGGGTTATTCTATGGCTACACCTTC
CAISEGTGLFYGYTF
>.|TRBJ2-5|.|TRBV6-2/TRBV6-3
TGTGCCAGCAGTGACTCTCTTGAGGGGACCCAGTACTTC
CASSDSLEGTQYF
>few|TRBJ2-1|TRBD2|TRBV20-1
TGCAGTGCTAGAGTCCGACGCGGGGGCTCCTACAATGAGCAGTTCTTC
CSARVRRGGSYNEQFF
>.|TRBJ1-2|.|TRBV7-9
TGTGCCAGCAGCCAGGGTGGGGCAGCCTCGAACTATGGCTACACCTTC
CASSQGGAASNYGYTF
>many|TRBJ2-3|TRBD2|TRBV29-1
TGCAGCGTTGAGGGTAGCGGGGGGGTGAGCACAGATACGCAGTATTTT
CSVEGSGGVSTDTQYF
>.|TRBJ2-7|.|TRBV18
TGTGCCAGCTCACCAGAGAACTCCTACGAGCAGTACTTC
CASSPENSYEQYF
>.|TRBJ2-1|.|TRBV7-3
TGTGCCAGCAGTCTCTATCCTGCCGACTTGCAGTTCTTC
CASSLYPADLQFF
>.|TRBJ2-7|.|TRBV21-1
TGTGCCAGCAAGTGTAGGTCAGTGACCTACGAGCAGTACTTC
CASKCRSVTYEQYF
>few|TRBJ2-5|.|TRBV5-4
TGTGCCAGCAGCTTACAGGGTGTGGGGGAGACCCAGTACTTC
CASSLQGVGETQYF
>.|TRBJ2-4|.|TRBV10-3
TGTGCCATCAGTGAGGGGGACATAGCGACCAAAAACATTCAGTACTTC
CAISEGDIATKNIQYF
>.|TRBJ2-1|TRBD1|TRBV5-1
TGCGCCAGCAGCCCGCCGACAGGGGTAAATGAGCAGTTCTTC
CASSPPTGVNEQFF
>.|TRBJ2-3|TRBD1|TRBV7-2
TGTGCCAGCAGCTCGTATGGGACAGTGCTACAGACTAGCACAGATACGCAGTATTTT
CASSSYGTVLQTSTDTQYF
>.|TRBJ2-5|.|TRBV4-2
TGTGCCAGCAGTGAGGTGCAGGCCGACGGGACCCAGTACTTC
CASSEVQADGTQYF
>many|TRBJ2-5|.|TRBV29-1
TGCAGCGTTGACCCAAGGGGGGGAGTGAGAACCCAGTACTTC
CSVDPRGGVRTQYF
>few|TRBJ2-7|.|TRBV20-1
TGCAGTGCTAGTGCCTCATACGAGCAGTACTTC
CSASASYEQYF
>many|TRBJ2-5|.|TRBV7-2
TGTGCCAGCAGCTCGGCGCGGTACCAAGAGACCCAGTACTTC
CASSSARYQETQYF
>.|TRBJ2-7|.|TRBV2
TGTGCCAGCAGTGGAGCGCAGGGGGGCCCCTACGAGCAGTACTTC
CASSGAQGGPYEQYF
>once|TRBJ1-1|.|TRBV12-3/TRBV12-4
TGTGCCAGCAGCCGACTGAAGAACACTGAAGCTTTCTTT
CASSRLKNTEAFF
>.|TRBJ1-2|TRBD1|TRBV3-1
TGTGCCAGCAGCCAGACAGGGGCTGGCTACACCTTC
CASSQTGAGYTF
>few|TRBJ2-3|.|TRBV6-6
TGTGCCAGCAGTTACGGCCGGGACCGGCAGAGTACGCAGTATTTT
CASSYGRDRQSTQYF
>.|TRBJ2-2|.|TRBV28
TGTGCCAGCAGTTTATTAGCGATGAACACCGGGGAGCTGTTTTTT
CASSLLAMNTGELFF
>few|TRBJ2-7|.|TRBV10-2
TGCGCCAGCAGTGAGTCTCTAGCCTCCTACGAGCAGTACTTC
CASSESLASYEQYF
>.|TRBJ2-7|.|TRBV15
TGTGCCACCAGCAGAACTAACGGCTGGACCGAGCAGTACTTC
CATSRTNGWTEQYF
>.|TRBJ2-7|TRBD2|TRBV4-2
TGTGCCAGCAGCCAAGAGGGGACTAGCGGGGGCACCTACGAGCAGTACTTC
CASSQEGTSGGTYEQYF
>few|TRBJ2-5|TRBD1|TRBV7-2
TGTGCCAGCAGCCCAAACAGGGGGCTGGAGACCCAGTACTTC
CASSPNRGLETQYF